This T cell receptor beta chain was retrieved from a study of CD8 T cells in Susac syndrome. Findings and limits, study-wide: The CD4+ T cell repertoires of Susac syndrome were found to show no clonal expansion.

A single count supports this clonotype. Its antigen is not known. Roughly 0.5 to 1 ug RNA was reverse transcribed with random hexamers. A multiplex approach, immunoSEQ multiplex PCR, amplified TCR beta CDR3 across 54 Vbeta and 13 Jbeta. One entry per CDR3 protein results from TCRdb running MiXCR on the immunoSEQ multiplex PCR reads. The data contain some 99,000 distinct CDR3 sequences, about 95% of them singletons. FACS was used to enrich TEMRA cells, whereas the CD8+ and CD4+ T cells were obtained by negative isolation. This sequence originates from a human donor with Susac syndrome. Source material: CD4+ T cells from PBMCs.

CDR3 nucleotides: TGTGCCAGCAGCTTAGCGGGCTTATCCTACAATGAGCAGTTCTTC. Its protein is CASSLAGLSYNEQFF. The rearrangement joins TRBV7-8 to TRBJ2-1; no definite D call. The CDR3 has 15 residues. V lost 0 bases, J lost 1 base, and 7 bases lay in between. Germline V gene data show CDR1 as SGHVS and CDR2 as FQNEAQ.